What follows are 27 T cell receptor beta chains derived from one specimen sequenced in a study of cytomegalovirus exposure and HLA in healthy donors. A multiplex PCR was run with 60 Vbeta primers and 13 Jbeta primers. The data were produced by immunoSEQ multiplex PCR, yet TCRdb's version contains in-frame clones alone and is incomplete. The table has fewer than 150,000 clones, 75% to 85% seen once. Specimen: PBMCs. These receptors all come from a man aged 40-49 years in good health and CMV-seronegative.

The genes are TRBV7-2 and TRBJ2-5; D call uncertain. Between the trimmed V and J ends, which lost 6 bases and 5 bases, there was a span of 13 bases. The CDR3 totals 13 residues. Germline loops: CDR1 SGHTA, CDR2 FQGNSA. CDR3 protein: CASRAPPRETQYF. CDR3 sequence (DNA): TGTGCCAGCAGAGCTCCCCCTCGGGAGACCCAGTACTTC. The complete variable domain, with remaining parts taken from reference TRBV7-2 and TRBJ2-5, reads GAGVSQSPSNKVTEKGKDVELRCDPISGHTALYWYRQSLGQGLEFLIYFQGNSAPDKSGLPSDRFSAERTGGSVSTLTIQRTQQEDSAVYLCASRAPPRETQYFGPGTRLLVL.

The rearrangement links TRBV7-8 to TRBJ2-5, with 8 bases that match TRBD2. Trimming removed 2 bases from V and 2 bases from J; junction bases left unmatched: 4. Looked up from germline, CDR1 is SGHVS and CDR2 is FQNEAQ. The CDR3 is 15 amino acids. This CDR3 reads CASSLSGGAQETQYF. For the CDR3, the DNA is TGTGCCAGCAGCTTATCCGGGGGGGCACAAGAGACCCAGTACTTC.

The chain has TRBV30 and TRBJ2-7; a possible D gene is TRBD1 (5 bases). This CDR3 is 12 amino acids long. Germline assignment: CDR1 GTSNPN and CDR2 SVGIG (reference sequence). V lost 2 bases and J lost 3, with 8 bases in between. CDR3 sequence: CAWSWQGYEQYF. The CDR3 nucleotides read TGTGCCTGGAGTTGGCAGGGCTACGAGCAGTACTTC. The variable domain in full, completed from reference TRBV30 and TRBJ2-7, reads SQTIHQWPATLVQPVGSPLSLECTVEGTSNPNLYWYRQAAGRGLQLLFYSVGIGQISSEVPQNLSASRPQDRQFILSSKKLLLSDSGFYLCAWSWQGYEQYFGPGTRLTVT.

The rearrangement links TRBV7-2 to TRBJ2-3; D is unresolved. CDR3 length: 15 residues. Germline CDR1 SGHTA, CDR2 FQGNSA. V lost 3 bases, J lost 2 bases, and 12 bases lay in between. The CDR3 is CASSFKTRFTDTQYF. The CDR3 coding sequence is TGTGCCAGCAGCTTCAAGACACGATTCACAGATACGCAGTATTTT.

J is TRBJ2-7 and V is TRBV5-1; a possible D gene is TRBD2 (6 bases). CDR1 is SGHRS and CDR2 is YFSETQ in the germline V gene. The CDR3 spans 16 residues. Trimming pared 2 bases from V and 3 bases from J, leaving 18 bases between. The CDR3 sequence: CASSLRGGSSYYEQYF. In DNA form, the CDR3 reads TGCGCCAGCAGCTTACGTGGGGGGTCGTCATACTACGAGCAGTACTTC.

CDR3 sequence (DNA): TGTGCCAGCAGCTTAGGAGGGACAGCCTACGAGCAGTACTTC. Protein: CASSLGGTAYEQYF. This chain joins TRBV7-2 and TRBJ2-7, with TRBD1 matching over 7 bases. Germline V gene lookup returns CDR1 SGHTA and CDR2 FQGNSA. V shed 1 base, J shed 2 bases, and the junction held 2 bases outside the gene matches. The CDR3 has 14 amino acids. Based on the CDR3 plus reference TRBV7-2 and TRBJ2-7, the full variable domain is GAGVSQSPSNKVTEKGKDVELRCDPISGHTALYWYRQSLGQGLEFLIYFQGNSAPDKSGLPSDRFSAERTGGSVSTLTIQRTQQEDSAVYLCASSLGGTAYEQYFGPGTRLTVT.

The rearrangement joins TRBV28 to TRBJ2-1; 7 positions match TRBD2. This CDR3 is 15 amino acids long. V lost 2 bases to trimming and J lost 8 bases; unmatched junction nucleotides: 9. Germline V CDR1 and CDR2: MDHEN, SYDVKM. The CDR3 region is CASSLGGDGVHEQFF. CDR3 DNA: TGTGCCAGCAGTTTAGGGGGGGACGGTGTCCATGAGCAGTTCTTC.

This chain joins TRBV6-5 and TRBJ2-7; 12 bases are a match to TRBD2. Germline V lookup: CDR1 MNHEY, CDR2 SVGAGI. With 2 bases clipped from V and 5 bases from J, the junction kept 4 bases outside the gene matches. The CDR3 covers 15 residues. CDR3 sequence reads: CASSYLAGGPDEQYF. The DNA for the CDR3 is TGTGCCAGCAGTTACCTAGCGGGGGGGCCCGACGAGCAGTACTTC.

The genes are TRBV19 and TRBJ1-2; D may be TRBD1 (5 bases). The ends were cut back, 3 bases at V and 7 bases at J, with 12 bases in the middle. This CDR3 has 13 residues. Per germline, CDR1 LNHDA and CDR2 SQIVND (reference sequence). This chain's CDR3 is CASSMGGASGYTF. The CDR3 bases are TGTGCCAGTAGTATGGGAGGGGCAAGTGGCTACACCTTC.

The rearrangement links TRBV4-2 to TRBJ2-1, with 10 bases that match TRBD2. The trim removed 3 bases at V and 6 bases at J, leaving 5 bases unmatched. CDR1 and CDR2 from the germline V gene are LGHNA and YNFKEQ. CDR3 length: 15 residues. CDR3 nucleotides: TGTGCCAGCAGCCATTTAAGCGGGGGGGGCAATGAGCAGTTCTTC. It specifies CASSHLSGGGNEQFF.

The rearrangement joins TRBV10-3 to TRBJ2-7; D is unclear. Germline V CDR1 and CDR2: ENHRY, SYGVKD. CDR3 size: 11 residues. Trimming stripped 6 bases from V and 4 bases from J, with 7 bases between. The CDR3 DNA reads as TGTGCCATCAGCCGCGATTACGAGCAGTACTTC. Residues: CAISRDYEQYF.

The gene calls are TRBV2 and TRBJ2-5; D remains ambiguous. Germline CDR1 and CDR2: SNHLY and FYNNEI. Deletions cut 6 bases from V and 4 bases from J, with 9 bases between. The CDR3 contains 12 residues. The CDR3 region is CASRLGGETQYF. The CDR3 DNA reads TGTGCCAGCAGACTTGGTGGAGAGACCCAGTACTTC.

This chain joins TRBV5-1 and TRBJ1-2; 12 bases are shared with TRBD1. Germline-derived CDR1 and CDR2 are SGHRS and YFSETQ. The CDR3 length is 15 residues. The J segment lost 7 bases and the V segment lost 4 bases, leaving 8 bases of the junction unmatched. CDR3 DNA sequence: TGCGCCAGCAGCCCCGAGGGACAGGGGGCGGGTGGCTACACCTTC. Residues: CASSPEGQGAGGYTF.

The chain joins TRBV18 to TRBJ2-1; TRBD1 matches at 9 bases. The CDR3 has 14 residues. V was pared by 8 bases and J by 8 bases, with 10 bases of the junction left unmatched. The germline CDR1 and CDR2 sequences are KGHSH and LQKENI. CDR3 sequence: CASRSGTGIHEQFF. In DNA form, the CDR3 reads TGTGCCAGCAGATCCGGGACAGGGATCCATGAGCAGTTCTTC. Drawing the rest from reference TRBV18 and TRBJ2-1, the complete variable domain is NAGVMQNPRHLVRRRGQEARLRCSPMKGHSHVYWYRQLPEEGLKFMVYLQKENIIDESGMPKERFSAEFPKEGPSILRIQQVVRGDSAAYFCASRSGTGIHEQFFGPGTRLTVL.

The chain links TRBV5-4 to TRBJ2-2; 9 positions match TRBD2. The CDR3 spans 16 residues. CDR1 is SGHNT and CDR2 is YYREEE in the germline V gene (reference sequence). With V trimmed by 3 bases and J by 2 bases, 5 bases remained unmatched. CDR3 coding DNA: TGTGCCAGCAGCTCCCAGCGGGGGGCTAACACCGGGGAGCTGTTTTTT. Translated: CASSSQRGANTGELFF.

DNA of the CDR3: TGTGCCAGCAGCGACAGGGACAACATGAACACTGAAGCTTTCTTT. This encodes CASSDRDNMNTEAFF. V gene TRBV9 combines with J gene TRBJ1-1, with a tentative D call TRBD1 (6 bases). The CDR3 loop spans 15 amino acids. Germline V gene data show CDR1 as SGDLS and CDR2 as YYNGEE. Trimming pared 3 bases from V and 0 bases from J, leaving 12 bases between.

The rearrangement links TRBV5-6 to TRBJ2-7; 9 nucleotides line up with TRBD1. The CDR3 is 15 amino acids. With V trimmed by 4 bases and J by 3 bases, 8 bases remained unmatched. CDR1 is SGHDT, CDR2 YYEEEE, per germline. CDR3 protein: CASSTPGQGIYEQYF. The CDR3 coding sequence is TGTGCCAGCAGCACACCGGGACAGGGAATCTACGAGCAGTACTTC.

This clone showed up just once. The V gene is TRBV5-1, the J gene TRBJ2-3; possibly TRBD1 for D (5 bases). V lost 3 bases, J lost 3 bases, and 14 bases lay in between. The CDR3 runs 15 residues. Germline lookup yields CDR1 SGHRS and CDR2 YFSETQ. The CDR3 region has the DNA TGCGCCAGCAGCTGGGGCTTCGAAGGGACAGATACGCAGTATTTT. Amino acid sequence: CASSWGFEGTDTQYF.

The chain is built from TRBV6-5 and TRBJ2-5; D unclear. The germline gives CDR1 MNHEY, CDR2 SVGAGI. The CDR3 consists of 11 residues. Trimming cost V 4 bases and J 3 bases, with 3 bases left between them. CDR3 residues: CASSSKETQYF. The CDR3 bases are TGTGCCAGCAGTTCCAAAGAGACCCAGTACTTC.

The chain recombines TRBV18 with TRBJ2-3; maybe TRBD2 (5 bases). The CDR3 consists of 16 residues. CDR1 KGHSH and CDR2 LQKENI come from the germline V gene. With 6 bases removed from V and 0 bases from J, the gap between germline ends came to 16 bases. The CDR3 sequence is CASSPGIVQSTDTQYF. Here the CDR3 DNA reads TGTGCCAGCTCCCCGGGAATCGTGCAGAGCACAGATACGCAGTATTTT.

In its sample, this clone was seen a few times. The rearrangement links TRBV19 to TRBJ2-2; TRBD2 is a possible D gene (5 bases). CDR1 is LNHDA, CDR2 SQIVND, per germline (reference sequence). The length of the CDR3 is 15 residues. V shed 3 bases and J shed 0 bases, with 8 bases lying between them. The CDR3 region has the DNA TGTGCCAGTAGTATCGGGGAAACGAACACCGGGGAGCTGTTTTTT. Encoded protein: CASSIGETNTGELFF.

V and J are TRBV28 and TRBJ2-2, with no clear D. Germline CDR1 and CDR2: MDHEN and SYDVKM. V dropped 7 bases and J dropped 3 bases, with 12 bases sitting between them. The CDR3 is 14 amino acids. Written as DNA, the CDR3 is TGTGCCAGCAAACTACTCCTGGACACCGGGGAGCTGTTTTTT. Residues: CASKLLLDTGELFF.

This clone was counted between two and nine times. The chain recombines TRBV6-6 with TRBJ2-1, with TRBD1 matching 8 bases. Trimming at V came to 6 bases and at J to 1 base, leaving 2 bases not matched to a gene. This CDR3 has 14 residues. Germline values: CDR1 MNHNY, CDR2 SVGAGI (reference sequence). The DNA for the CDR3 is TGTGCCAGCAGAGACAGGGGATCCTACAATGAGCAGTTCTTC. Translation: CASRDRGSYNEQFF.

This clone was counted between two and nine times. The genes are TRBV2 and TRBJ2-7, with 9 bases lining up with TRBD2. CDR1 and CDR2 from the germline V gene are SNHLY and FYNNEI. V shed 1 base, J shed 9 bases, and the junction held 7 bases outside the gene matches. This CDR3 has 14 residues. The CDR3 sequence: CASSEGDSGSTQYF. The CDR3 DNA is TGTGCCAGCAGTGAAGGAGATAGCGGGAGTACGCAGTACTTC.

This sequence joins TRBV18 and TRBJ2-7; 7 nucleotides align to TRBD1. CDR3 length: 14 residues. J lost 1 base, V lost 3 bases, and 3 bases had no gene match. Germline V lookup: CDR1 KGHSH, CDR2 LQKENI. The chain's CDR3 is CASSPGQWSYEQYF. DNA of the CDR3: TGTGCCAGCTCACCGGGACAGTGGTCCTACGAGCAGTACTTC.

The CDR3 DNA sequence: TGTGCCAGCAGTGCAAACAGGGACACTGAAGCTTTCTTT. It yields the protein CASSANRDTEAFF. The chain recombines TRBV6-1 with TRBJ1-1; maybe TRBD1 (6 bases). Germline assignment: CDR1 MNHNS and CDR2 SASEGT. The V end was cut by 4 bases, the J end by 3 bases, with 9 bases between. The CDR3 loop spans 13 amino acids.

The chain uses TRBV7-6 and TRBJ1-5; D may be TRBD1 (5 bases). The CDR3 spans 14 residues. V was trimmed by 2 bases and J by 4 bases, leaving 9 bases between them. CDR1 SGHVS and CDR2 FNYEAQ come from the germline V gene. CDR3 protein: CASSLQAGNQPQHF. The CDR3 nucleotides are TGTGCCAGCAGCTTACAAGCAGGGAATCAGCCCCAGCATTTT.